This TCR beta chain stems from a study of T cell repertoires in cytomegalovirus infection. This CDR3 is 15 amino acids long. Germline CDR1 SGHRS, CDR2 YFSETQ. The ends lost 3 bases at V and 7 bases at J; junction bases unmatched: 9. TCRdb reprocessed the reads via MiXCR and lists one record per CDR3 protein. There are approximately 1,000,000 distinct CDR3 sequences in the sample; approximately 30% occur only once, and around 15% lies in the top ten. A note on this clonotype: Its antigen is as yet unknown.

The sequence was obtained from a human donor in good health (CMV status not recorded). Some clones in this sample may be carry-over from other donors' samples. The chain uses TRBV5-1 and TRBJ2-7; 11 nucleotides agree with TRBD2. The sample in question was cultured CD8+ T cells from PBMCs, obtained from culture after CMV antigen stimulation. In DNA, the CDR3 is TGCGCCAGCAGCTCGGTAGCGGGGGGGCCTAAGGAGCAGTACTTC. The encoded protein is CASSSVAGGPKEQYF.